The clone carrying this T cell receptor (beta chain) appeared a few times. Its antigen is not identified. CDR1 SGHRS and CDR2 YFSETQ come from the germline V gene. The CDR3 length is 14 residues. The V end lost 4 bases, the J end lost 7 bases, and 16 bases lay between the germline ends. The sample belongs to a study of cytomegalovirus exposure and HLA in healthy donors. General study findings and limits: Sequencing likely caused a cluster of highly shared sequence variants.

The study ran its PCR with 60 Vbeta and 13 Jbeta primers. Clones were read by immunoSEQ multiplex PCR, and TCRdb kept only the in-frame ones, dropping some. This sample has approximately 100,000 clones, with 70% found just once. The sequenced sample was PBMCs. This sequence originates from a man aged 40-49 years in good health and CMV-seropositive. The gene calls are TRBV5-1 and TRBJ2-3; D possibly corresponds to TRBD2 (6 bases). CDR3 nucleotides: TGCGCCAGCAGCGTATCGATAGCGGACAATACGCAGTATTTT. Its protein is CASSVSIADNTQYF.